This TCR beta chain was retrieved from a study of blood T cell repertoires in COVID-19. Overall study context: The study drew acute and convalescent COVID-19 samples from the United States, Italy and Spain. From T cells, B-cell-depleted T cells, or PBMCs came the material, which was cDNA or gDNA.

Source study methods: Nucleated cell number was recorded as an estimate derived from reference gene primer amplification. Method: immunoSEQ multiplex PCR; TCRdb's copy keeps in-frame clones and lacks some. Clonal size and the V and J genes are those of that table, whereas D and trimming came from the DNA. Of more than 250,000 clones listed, around 87% were seen once; the top ten hold 1%. This clone was picked up one time. Trimming cost V 3 bases and J 0 bases, with 11 bases left between them. This CDR3 spans 15 amino acids. The germline V gene encodes CDR1 SGHRS and CDR2 YFSETQ. Sequenced input: peripheral blood. The J gene is TRBJ2-3, the V gene TRBV5-1; D is uncertain. The TCR originated in a man aged 45-65 years with active or convalescent COVID-19. The CDR3 here is CASSSGSSSTDTQYF. CDR3 DNA: TGCGCCAGCAGCTCCGGTTCATCTAGCACAGATACGCAGTATTTT.